A selection of T cell receptor beta chains follows, all from one sample in a study of blood T cell repertoires in COVID-19. Sequencing used immunoSEQ multiplex PCR; TCRdb keeps in-frame clones, though not all of them. The data contain some 200,000 clones, 75% to 85% of them seen just once; the ten biggest clones take up approximately 7.4%. What was sequenced was PBMCs or T cells enriched from blood (not recorded which). These receptors were obtained from a woman between 40 and 50 years old with acute COVID-19. The CDR3 runs from the conserved cysteine through the conserved F or W. D genes are given only for firm matches. For some rows the clone size is stated as once, few or many, or as a class when expanded; others skip it.

clone_size,j_call,v_call,d_call,cdr3_nt,cdr3_aa
.,TRBJ1-1,TRBV28,.,TGTGCCACCCAGGGAGGGAGGCACACTGAAGCTTTCTTT,CATQGGRHTEAFF
.,TRBJ2-2,TRBV7-2,.,TGTGCCAGCAGACTCCATGGGGGCGCAAACACCGGGGAGCTGTTTTTT,CASRLHGGANTGELFF
.,TRBJ1-3,TRBV28,TRBD1,TGTGCCAGCAGCCCACCGGGACAGGGAGGTGGAAACACCATATATTTT,CASSPPGQGGGNTIYF
once,TRBJ2-1,TRBV6-4,TRBD2,TGTGCCAGCAGTACCCGCGGGGGGGCAGATGAGCAGTTCTTC,CASSTRGGADEQFF
.,TRBJ1-5,TRBV12-2,.,TGTGCAAGTCGCTTAAGACAGGACTTGATGGGCAACAATCAGCCCCAGCATTTT,CASRLRQDLMGNNQPQHF
.,TRBJ2-7,TRBV10-3,TRBD1,TGTGCCATCAGTGAGACAGGGGGCGAGCAGTACTTC,CAISETGGEQYF
.,TRBJ1-1,TRBV7-8,TRBD1,TGTGCCAGCAGCTACAAGACAGGGAGTGACACTGAAGCTTTCTTT,CASSYKTGSDTEAFF
.,TRBJ1-1,TRBV30,.,TGTGCCTGGCACCCTCAGCCGCCGGGACAGAACACTGAAGCTTTCTTT,CAWHPQPPGQNTEAFF
.,TRBJ2-2,TRBV5-4,.,TGTGCCAGCAGCTTGGGGGCAGGCACCGGGGAGCTGTTTTTT,CASSLGAGTGELFF
.,TRBJ2-7,TRBV12-3/TRBV12-4,TRBD1,TGTGCCAGCAGTTGGAGACAGGGCTACGAGCAGTACTTC,CASSWRQGYEQYF
few,TRBJ2-7,TRBV28,TRBD2,TGTGCCAGCAGCCCCCCTCTAGCGGGAACGGCCTACGAGCAGTACTTC,CASSPPLAGTAYEQYF